This T cell receptor (beta chain) was identified during a study of identical twins (dated by TCRdb to the mid-2010s). A note on the overall study: To test whether fetal clonotypes persist, this study deep-sequenced TCR alpha and beta repertoires from monozygotic twins, from unrelated adults of various ages, and from cord blood. Replicate twin experiments were performed at different times using different library preparation protocols to rule out contamination. Overall study results and their limits: Conclusions relied on cross-sectional statistical analysis, since the same donors could not be followed over many years. Fewer insertions were carried by abundant cord blood beta clonotypes, a similar but weaker trend appeared in young adult naive repertoires, and no such trend appeared in memory repertoires. Zero-insertion analyses could be partly confounded by invariant T cells such as MAIT and iNKT, although diverse VJ usage argued against such confounding for most clonotypes. A weaker excess of twin sharing was found in beta out-of-frame sequences because the signal-to-noise ratio was lowered by fewer shared sequences. Recombination models systematically underestimated out-of-frame TCR alpha sharing in monozygotic twins but agreed with sharing between unrelated individuals. Compared with coincidental sharing between unrelated individuals, out-of-frame TCR alpha sequences shared between twins showed an excess of sequences with low generation probability.

Every donor was a healthy Caucasian. Three pairs of female monozygotic twins, all aged about 18 to 30 years, made up the twin cohort. Peripheral blood mononuclear cells were the source from which RNA for the TCR libraries was isolated. With regard to this clonotype: Its antigen remains undetermined. Per-base qualities were not stored, and no clone one base away is much larger.

Trimming at the junction amounts to 4 bases on V and 8 bases on J, and the germline ends lie 15 bases apart. The CDR3 runs 15 residues from the cysteine to the phenylalanine. CDR3 DNA only is kept here, 45 bases in frame from base 1. CDR1 and CDR2 are drawn from the germline V gene: ENHRY, SYGVKD. The library relied on 5' RACE. The listed sequencing device is Illumina HiSeq 2000. A universal primer binding site was added through template switching, and the final cDNA carried a unique molecular identifier so that TCR cDNA molecules could be counted accurately. First-strand cDNA for TCR alpha and beta chains was synthesized from specific primers in the conserved constant-segment region. To control for contamination, every cDNA library was double barcoded, receiving both a SMART-Mk sample barcode and Illumina barcodes. TruSeq adapter sequences along with Illumina sample barcodes were introduced in two successive PCR steps. Sequencing of the TCR alpha and beta cDNA libraries was done on the Illumina HiSeq platform using custom primers. The paper's data handling went like this. Unique molecular identifiers were extracted from raw reads with MiGEC, and CDR3 positions were determined with MiXCR. Recombination models were inferred per individual with the repgenHMM and IGoR tools using an EM algorithm. The tcR package in R was used for shared clonotype analysis, with sharing normalized by the product of cloneset sizes. To study raw recombination free of thymic and clonal selection effects, out-of-frame nonproductive sequences were analyzed. The public reads were reprocessed in TCRdb via fastp at Q25 and MiXCR, keeping in-frame beta chains. Under each unique CDR3 protein, matching rows form one entry showing the most common genes and DNA. The V and J calls here are based on TCRdb, not the publication. This sample has a few hundred thousand distinct CDR3 sequences in its table, and 9.6% of those were observed once. More than 2.5% of the sample is held by the ten biggest clonotypes.

The same sample was also studied in work on yellow fever vaccine responses in identical twins. As that second study puts it: According to the authors, the vaccine-induced T cell response in identical twins seemed to be partly convergent and partly specific to each individual. In the study, vaccine-responding T cell clones were precisely tracked in identical twins.

This receptor was obtained from a young woman in good health. Material: PBMCs. The rearrangement combines TRBV10-3 with TRBJ1-6, and TRBD1 may be the D gene, going by 5 matching bases. The DNA is as follows: TGTGCCATCAGTGTACCCAGATGCAGGGATTCACCCCTCCACTTT. It encodes CAISVPRCRDSPLHF.